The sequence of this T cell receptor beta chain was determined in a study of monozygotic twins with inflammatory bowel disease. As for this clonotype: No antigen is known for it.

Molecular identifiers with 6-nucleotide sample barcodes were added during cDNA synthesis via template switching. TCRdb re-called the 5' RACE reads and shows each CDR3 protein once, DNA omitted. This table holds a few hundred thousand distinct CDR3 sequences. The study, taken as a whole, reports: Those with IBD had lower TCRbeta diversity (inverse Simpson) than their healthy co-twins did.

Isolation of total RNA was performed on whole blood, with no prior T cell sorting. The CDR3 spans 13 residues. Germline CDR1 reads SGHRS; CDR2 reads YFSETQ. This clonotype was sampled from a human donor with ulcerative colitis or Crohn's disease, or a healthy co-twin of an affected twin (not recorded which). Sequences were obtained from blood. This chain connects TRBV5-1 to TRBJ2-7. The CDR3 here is CASSFLQRGEQYF.